The rows below give T cell receptor beta chains drawn from one sample of a study of T-cell reconstitution after alpha-beta-depleted transplantation in children. TCRdb analysed the PCR reads with MiXCR anew, one entry per CDR3 protein. The table has a few hundred thousand distinct CDR3 sequences, 27% seen once; the top ten hold around a third. The input for sequencing was PBMCs, taken before TCRalphabeta/CD19-depleted stem cell transplant. Receptor source: a boy under three years old with Wiskott-Aldrich syndrome, due to receive a stem cell transplant. CDR3s include the opening cysteine and the closing phenylalanine or tryptophan.

13	TRBV29-1	TRBJ2-7	CSVGARPGLEQYF
16	TRBV5-1	TRBJ2-4	CASSGGPLLAKNIQYF
17	TRBV5-1	TRBJ2-1	CASSSRLLAGVYNEQFF
12	TRBV20-1	TRBJ1-1	CSAEDGYTEAFF
10	TRBV20-1	TRBJ2-7	CSGGRNEQYF
13	TRBV5-1	TRBJ1-2	CASSSGPSYGYTF
14	TRBV27	TRBJ2-7	CATWTSGNLYEQYF
14	TRBV5-6	TRBJ2-2	CASSARRNTGELFF
15	TRBV10-3	TRBJ2-4	CAIKARASTKNIQYF
15	TRBV5-1	TRBJ2-1	CASSFDREYYNEQFF
16	TRBV5-1	TRBJ2-2	CASSWTGSGSTGELFF
14	TRBV30	TRBJ1-3	CAWSVLFSKATIYF
13	TRBV9	TRBJ2-2	CASSVSPTGELFF
15	TRBV20-1	TRBJ2-2	CSATGQFTNTGELFF
16	TRBV27	TRBJ2-1	CASSFSSGSSYNEQFF
11	TRBV29-1	TRBJ2-2	CSVGGPGELFF
17	TRBV7-9	TRBJ2-3	CASSSKLGLRGTDTQYF
16	TRBV4-1	TRBJ2-5	CASSQEVDSLQETQYF
14	TRBV5-6	TRBJ2-1	CASSLIAGAAEQFF
13	TRBV12-3/TRBV12-4	TRBJ2-5	CASTPGQEETQYF
14	TRBV5-1	TRBJ2-7	CASSFSQGLYEQYF
17	TRBV5-6	TRBJ1-2	CASSFMIGKRDGYGYTF
15	TRBV28	TRBJ2-5	CASSLQGSLTETQYF
13	TRBV10-3	TRBJ1-2	CAIKTSQGGGYTF
14	TRBV6-5	TRBJ2-1	CASSYTSGNYEQFF
14	TRBV5-1	TRBJ1-4	CASSNRGGGEKLFF
11	TRBV6-6	TRBJ2-7	CASVGGGEQYF
13	TRBV11-1	TRBJ2-7	CASSLGLTLEQYF
13	TRBV28	TRBJ2-1	CASSLPFYNEQFF
18	TRBV5-1	TRBJ1-1	CASSFSIWADPGNTEAFF
16	TRBV7-7	TRBJ2-3	CASSLGSFSSTDTQYF
13	TRBV11-2	TRBJ2-3	CASSLFPADTQYF
13	TRBV27	TRBJ1-2	CASSPINQGGYTF
15	TRBV5-1	TRBJ2-7	CAIRRAGTHDYEQYF
15	TRBV7-3	TRBJ2-1	CASSLTSGANNEQFF
14	TRBV20-1	TRBJ2-3	CSASGGGLGNTQYF
15	TRBV7-2	TRBJ2-7	CASSSRDSGVYEQYF
15	TRBV7-2	TRBJ1-1	CASSLFTGATAEAFF
11	TRBV3-1	TRBJ1-2	CASSQGVGYTF